The rows below give T cell receptor beta chains drawn from one sample of a study of T-cell memory formation after mild COVID-19. A single record per CDR3 protein comes from TCRdb applying MiXCR to the 5' RACE reads. In the table there are 350,000 to 400,000 distinct CDR3 sequences, around 15% of which are singletons. Material for sequencing was PBMCs or a T cell subset sorted from them (not recorded which). These receptors all come from a man aged 18 to 30 who had mild COVID-19 (a few samples of this study predate the infection). Cell type and time point are not known. Both conserved end residues are part of each CDR3. The D gene is left open where the match is weak. Only some rows state a clone size, as once, few, many or a class for expanded clones.

V,size,length,J,D,CDR3,DNA
TRBV27,-,17,TRBJ2-7,TRBD2,CASSSPGLAGGPSEQYF,TGTGCCAGCAGTAGTCCGGGACTAGCGGGGGGGCCGTCCGAGCAGTACTTC
TRBV5-1,few,17,TRBJ2-2,TRBD1,CASSLTGTGGATGELFF,TGCGCCAGCAGCTTGACCGGGACAGGGGGCGCGACCGGGGAGCTGTTTTTT
TRBV12-3/TRBV12-4,few,14,TRBJ1-4,-,CASSRRALSEKLFF,TGTGCCAGCAGTCGAAGGGCGTTGAGTGAAAAACTGTTTTTT
TRBV2,few,13,TRBJ1-5,-,CASTPLGDQPQHF,TGTGCCAGCACTCCGTTGGGGGATCAGCCCCAGCATTTT
TRBV4-3,-,14,TRBJ1-5,-,CASSPRTADQPQHF,TGCGCCAGCAGCCCGCGGACGGCAGATCAGCCCCAGCATTTT
TRBV19,-,15,TRBJ1-5,-,CASRKLDSINQPQHF,TGTGCCAGTAGAAAATTGGACAGTATCAATCAGCCCCAGCATTTT
TRBV7-2,few,12,TRBJ2-3,-,CASSRQEDTQYF,TGTGCCAGCAGCCGACAGGAGGATACGCAGTATTTT
TRBV11-2,few,14,TRBJ2-4,TRBD1,CASSLEQGATIQYF,TGTGCCAGCAGCTTGGAACAGGGGGCGACCATTCAGTACTTC
TRBV6-2/TRBV6-3,few,15,TRBJ2-7,-,CASSYGVWGSYEQYF,TGTGCCAGCAGTTACGGGGTTTGGGGCTCCTACGAGCAGTACTTC
TRBV7-8,-,15,TRBJ1-1,-,CASSFQTNMNTEAFF,TGTGCCAGCAGCTTCCAGACAAATATGAACACTGAAGCTTTCTTT
TRBV3-1,-,14,TRBJ2-7,TRBD2,CASSLSGTSGEQYF,TGTGCCAGCAGCCTTTCCGGGACTAGCGGGGAGCAGTACTTC
TRBV20-1,-,11,TRBJ2-5,-,CSTQGRETQYF,TGCAGTACCCAGGGGCGAGAGACCCAGTACTTC
TRBV20-1,few,12,TRBJ2-3,-,CSARPGTDTQYF,TGCAGTGCTAGACCAGGCACAGATACGCAGTATTTT
TRBV24-1,few,13,TRBJ1-1,-,CATSDYGRTEAFF,TGTGCCACCAGTGACTACGGGAGGACTGAAGCTTTCTTT
TRBV27,many,14,TRBJ2-5,-,CASSSYNREETQYF,TGTGCCAGCAGTTCCTACAACAGGGAAGAGACCCAGTACTTC
TRBV27,-,16,TRBJ1-4,TRBD1,CASSFPGQGRVEKLFF,TGTGCCAGCAGTTTCCCCGGACAGGGGAGAGTCGAAAAACTGTTTTTT
TRBV28,few,12,TRBJ2-5,-,CASRTSQETQYF,TGTGCCAGCCGCACGAGCCAAGAGACCCAGTACTTC
TRBV11-3,many,14,TRBJ2-1,-,CASSPGTWEGEQFF,TGTGCCAGCAGCCCCGGGACATGGGAGGGTGAGCAGTTCTTC
TRBV18,-,14,TRBJ1-1,-,CASSLGSSSTEAFF,TGTGCCAGCTCCCTCGGCAGTTCGAGCACTGAAGCTTTCTTT
TRBV4-2,few,22,TRBJ2-1,TRBD2,CASSQLYTWTSGGPVVYNEQFF,TGTGCCAGCAGCCAACTTTACACCTGGACTAGCGGGGGGCCGGTCGTCTACAATGAGCAGTTCTTC
TRBV25-1,few,13,TRBJ1-5,TRBD1,CASSVGRGQPQHF,TGTGCCAGCAGTGTAGGCAGGGGGCAGCCCCAGCATTTT
TRBV7-8,many,13,TRBJ1-2,-,CASSLDTVYGYTF,TGTGCCAGCAGCTTAGACACGGTCTACGGCTACACCTTC
TRBV29-1,few,14,TRBJ2-3,TRBD2,CSVWKAGVTDTQYF,TGCAGCGTTTGGAAAGCGGGGGTCACAGATACGCAGTATTTT
TRBV4-2,few,16,TRBJ2-3,TRBD2,CASSPRLAGGDYTQYF,TGTGCCAGCAGCCCGAGACTAGCGGGGGGTGATTATACGCAGTATTTT
TRBV4-1,-,16,TRBJ1-6,TRBD1,CASSQVRDRGNSPLHF,TGCGCCAGCAGCCAAGTCCGGGACAGGGGTAATTCACCCCTCCACTTT
TRBV4-3,-,13,TRBJ1-1,-,CASSQWGETEAFF,TGCGCCAGCAGCCAATGGGGGGAGACTGAAGCTTTCTTT
TRBV3-1,many,16,TRBJ2-3,TRBD2,CASSQLERDRTDTQYF,TGTGCCAGCAGCCAACTAGAGCGGGACCGCACAGATACGCAGTATTTT
TRBV18,-,14,TRBJ2-7,-,CASSPGPTGYEQYF,TGTGCCAGCTCACCGGGTCCCACCGGCTACGAGCAGTACTTC
TRBV7-8,-,16,TRBJ2-2,-,CASSPPYGANTGELFF,TGTGCCAGCAGCCCTCCATACGGAGCGAACACCGGGGAGCTGTTTTTT
TRBV19,few,12,TRBJ1-1,-,CASTRRDTEAFF,TGTGCCAGTACTAGGCGGGACACTGAAGCTTTCTTT
TRBV6-5,few,13,TRBJ2-3,-,CASTTQVGDTQYF,TGTGCCAGCACCACCCAGGTGGGGGATACGCAGTATTTT
TRBV21-1,-,16,TRBJ1-4,-,CASSTPGRRINEKLFF,TGTGCCAGCAGCACACCGGGACGCAGGATTAATGAAAAACTGTTTTTT
TRBV12-3/TRBV12-4,-,16,TRBJ1-6,-,CASSRGQSSYNSPLHF,TGTGCCAGCAGTCGCGGACAGAGCTCCTATAATTCACCCCTCCACTTT
TRBV18,few,14,TRBJ1-6,-,CASSAAQGNSPLHF,TGTGCCAGCTCAGCGGCACAGGGCAATTCACCCCTCCACTTT
TRBV19,-,16,TRBJ1-1,-,CASSTPGTRRSTEAFF,TGTGCCAGTAGTACGCCCGGAACACGGAGGAGCACTGAAGCTTTCTTT
TRBV7-8,-,14,TRBJ1-1,-,CASSLVFRGTEAFF,TGTGCCAGCAGCTTAGTGTTTAGGGGGACTGAAGCTTTCTTT
TRBV6-6,-,16,TRBJ2-5,TRBD1,CASRATGTGGRETQYF,TGTGCCAGCAGAGCCACCGGGACAGGTGGCAGGGAGACCCAGTACTTC
TRBV10-3,many,17,TRBJ2-2,TRBD2,CAIKSLAGGPNTGELFF,TGTGCCATCAAGAGCCTAGCGGGGGGCCCAAACACCGGGGAGCTGTTTTTT
TRBV2,-,14,TRBJ1-1,-,CASRLGPTNTEAFF,TGTGCCAGCAGGTTAGGGCCCACGAACACTGAAGCTTTCTTT
TRBV6-5,few,13,TRBJ2-3,-,CASRAPGTDTQYF,TGTGCCAGCAGAGCACCAGGGACAGATACGCAGTATTTT
TRBV4-2,few,15,TRBJ2-6,-,CASSQDLGQANVLTF,TGTGCCAGCAGCCAAGATTTGGGGCAGGCCAACGTCCTGACTTTC
TRBV7-6,-,13,TRBJ2-1,-,CASSPVSWNEQFF,TGTGCCAGCAGCCCAGTAAGCTGGAATGAGCAGTTCTTC
TRBV7-2,few,12,TRBJ2-1,-,CASTPETRNLFF,TGTGCCAGCACCCCAGAGACTAGAAATCTCTTCTTC
TRBV6-2/TRBV6-3,-,14,TRBJ2-3,TRBD2,CASRLAGGRDTQYF,TGTGCCTCCAGACTAGCGGGGGGACGAGATACGCAGTATTTT
TRBV20-1,-,13,TRBJ2-3,TRBD2,CSASLALGDTQYF,TGCAGTGCTTCACTAGCGTTGGGAGATACGCAGTATTTT
TRBV7-8,-,14,TRBJ1-5,-,CASSQTADNQPQHF,TGTGCCAGCAGCCAAACGGCAGACAATCAGCCCCAGCATTTT
TRBV28,-,16,TRBJ2-2,TRBD1,CASSLTGGANTGELFF,TGTGCCAGCAGCCTAACAGGGGGCGCGAACACCGGGGAGCTGTTTTTT
TRBV28,few,14,TRBJ1-4,-,CASSVAHGTGKLFF,TGTGCCAGCAGCGTCGCACATGGGACGGGAAAACTGTTTTTT
TRBV5-1,few,15,TRBJ2-1,-,CASSVAGNYPNEQFF,TGCGCCAGCAGCGTAGCAGGGAACTACCCGAATGAGCAGTTCTTC
TRBV3-1,-,17,TRBJ2-1,-,CASSPPRRGPGYNEQFF,TGTGCCAGCAGCCCTCCTAGGAGGGGGCCAGGCTACAATGAGCAGTTCTTC
TRBV18,few,14,TRBJ1-1,-,CASSPLAGSTEAFF,TGTGCCAGCTCACCGTTAGCCGGCTCCACTGAAGCTTTCTTT
TRBV7-9,-,20,TRBJ1-4,TRBD1,CASSSALGQERALGNEKLFF,TGTGCCAGCAGCTCAGCACTTGGACAGGAAAGGGCCTTAGGCAATGAAAAACTGTTTTTT
TRBV5-1,many,16,TRBJ2-1,TRBD1,CASRGTGTATVNEQFF,TGCGCCAGCAGGGGGACGGGGACAGCCACCGTAAATGAGCAGTTCTTC
TRBV19,few,14,TRBJ2-5,TRBD1,CASSSDREGETQYF,TGTGCCAGTAGTTCGGACAGGGAAGGGGAGACCCAGTACTTC
TRBV5-1,few,14,TRBJ1-1,-,CASSWGVVNTEAFF,TGCGCCAGCAGCTGGGGGGTCGTGAACACTGAAGCTTTCTTT
TRBV12-3/TRBV12-4,-,14,TRBJ1-5,-,CASSSRRLARPQHF,TGTGCCAGCAGTTCTCGTCGGTTGGCCCGGCCCCAGCATTTT